This entry lists 5 T cell receptor beta chains sequenced from one sample in a study of Tregs in tolerant kidney transplant recipients. Clones were sequenced by immunoSEQ multiplex PCR, and TCRdb holds only the in-frame ones, with some missing. The profile shows about 240,000 clones, about 80% of them singletons. Sequencing was performed on CD4+ T cells from blood. These receptor sequences come from a human donor in good health.

The chain recombines TRBV6-1 with TRBJ2-7; maybe TRBD2 (5 bases). V shed 7 bases and J shed 0 bases, with 16 bases lying between them. Germline CDR1 and CDR2: MNHNS and SASEGT. The CDR3 totals 15 residues. The CDR3 spells CASNRERASSYEQYF. In nucleotides, the CDR3 is TGTGCCAGCAATAGAGAGAGGGCAAGCTCCTACGAGCAGTACTTC.

The chain employs TRBV19 and TRBJ1-1; TRBD1 aligns across 7 bases. The CDR3 is 15 residues long. Trimming took 3 bases from V and 3 from J; bases not matched to a gene: 7. Looked up from germline, CDR1 is LNHDA and CDR2 is SQIVND (reference sequence). CDR3 bases: TGTGCCAGTAGTATGGAGGGGGCTCTGGACACTGAAGCTTTCTTT. It yields the protein CASSMEGALDTEAFF.

The chain employs TRBV6-6 and TRBJ1-4; D not certain. The CDR3 is 15 amino acids. V lost 0 bases, J lost 0 bases, and 5 bases lay in between. The germline V gene encodes CDR1 MNHNY and CDR2 SVGAGI (reference sequence). The CDR3 loop is CASSYSDATNEKLFF. In DNA, the CDR3 is TGTGCCAGCAGTTACTCCGATGCAACTAATGAAAAACTGTTTTTT.

This chain connects TRBV2 to TRBJ1-5; D is unclear. Germline V lookup: CDR1 SNHLY, CDR2 FYNNEI. Trimming pared 4 bases from V and 6 bases from J, leaving 10 bases between. The CDR3 covers 13 residues. The CDR3: CASSAYQFQPQHF. In DNA, the CDR3 is TGTGCCAGCAGTGCTTATCAGTTTCAGCCCCAGCATTTT.

The chain uses TRBV7-9 and TRBJ1-2, with D maybe TRBD1 (6 bases). V lost 1 base, J lost 0 bases, and 12 bases lay in between. Germline CDR1 reads SEHNR; CDR2 reads FQNEAQ (reference sequence). The CDR3 runs 16 residues. The CDR3 nucleotides read TGTGCCAGCAGCTTAGGGGGGCAAGGGGCTAACTATGGCTACACCTTC. This translates into CASSLGGQGANYGYTF. The variable domain in full, completed from reference TRBV7-9 and TRBJ1-2, reads DTGVSQNPRHKITKRGQNVTFRCDPISEHNRLYWYRQTLGQGPEFLTYFQNEAQLEKSRLLSDRFSAERPKGSFSTLEIQRTEQGDSAMYLCASSLGGQGANYGYTFGSGTRLTVV.